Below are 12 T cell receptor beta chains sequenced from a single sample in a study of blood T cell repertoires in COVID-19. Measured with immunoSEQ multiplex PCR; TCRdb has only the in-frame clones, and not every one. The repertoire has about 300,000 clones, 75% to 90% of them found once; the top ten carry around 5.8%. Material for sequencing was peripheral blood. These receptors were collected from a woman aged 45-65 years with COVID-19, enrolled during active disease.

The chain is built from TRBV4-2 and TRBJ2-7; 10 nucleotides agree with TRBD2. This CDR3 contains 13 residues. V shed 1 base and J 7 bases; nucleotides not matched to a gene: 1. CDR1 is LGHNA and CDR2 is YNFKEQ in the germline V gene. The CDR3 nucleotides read TGTGCCAGCAGCCAAGGAGCGGGAGGGGAGCAGTACTTC. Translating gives CASSQGAGGEQYF.

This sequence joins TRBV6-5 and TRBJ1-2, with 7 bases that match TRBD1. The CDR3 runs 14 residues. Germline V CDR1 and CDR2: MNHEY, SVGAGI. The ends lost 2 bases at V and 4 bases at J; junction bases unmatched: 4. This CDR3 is CASSYGGQPYGYTF. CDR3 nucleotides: TGTGCCAGCAGTTACGGGGGACAGCCCTATGGCTACACCTTC.

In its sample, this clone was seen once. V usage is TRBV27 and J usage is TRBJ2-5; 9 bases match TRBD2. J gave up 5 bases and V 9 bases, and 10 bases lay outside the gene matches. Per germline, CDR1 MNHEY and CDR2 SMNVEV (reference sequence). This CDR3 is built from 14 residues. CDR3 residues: CASSRSGSPETQYF. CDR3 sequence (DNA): TGTGCCAGTTCGCGTAGCGGGAGCCCCGAGACCCAGTACTTC.

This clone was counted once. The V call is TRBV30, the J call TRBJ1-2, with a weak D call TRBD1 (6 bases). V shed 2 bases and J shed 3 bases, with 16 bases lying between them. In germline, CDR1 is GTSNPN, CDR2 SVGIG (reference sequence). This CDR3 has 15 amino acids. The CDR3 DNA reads TGTGCCTGGAGTAAAGGCGGGAGGGGGGACTATGGCTACACCTTC. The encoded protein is CAWSKGGRGDYGYTF.

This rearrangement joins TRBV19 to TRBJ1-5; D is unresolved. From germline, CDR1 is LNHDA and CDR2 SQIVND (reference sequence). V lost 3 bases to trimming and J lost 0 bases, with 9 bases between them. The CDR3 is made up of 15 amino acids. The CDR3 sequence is CASSIAGYSNQPQHF. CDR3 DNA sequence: TGTGCCAGTAGTATTGCGGGTTATAGCAATCAGCCCCAGCATTTT.

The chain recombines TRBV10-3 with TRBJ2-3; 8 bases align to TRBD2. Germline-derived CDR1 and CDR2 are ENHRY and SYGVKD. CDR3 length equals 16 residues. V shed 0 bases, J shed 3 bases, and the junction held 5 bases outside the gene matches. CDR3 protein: CAISESKAGATDTQYF. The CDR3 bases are TGTGCCATCAGTGAGTCAAAAGCGGGAGCAACAGATACGCAGTATTTT.

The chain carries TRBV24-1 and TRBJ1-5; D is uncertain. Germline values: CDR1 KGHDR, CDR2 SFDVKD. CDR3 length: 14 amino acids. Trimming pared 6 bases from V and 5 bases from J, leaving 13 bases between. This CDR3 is CATSSRERDQPQHF. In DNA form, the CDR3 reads TGTGCCACCAGTTCGAGGGAAAGGGATCAGCCCCAGCATTTT.

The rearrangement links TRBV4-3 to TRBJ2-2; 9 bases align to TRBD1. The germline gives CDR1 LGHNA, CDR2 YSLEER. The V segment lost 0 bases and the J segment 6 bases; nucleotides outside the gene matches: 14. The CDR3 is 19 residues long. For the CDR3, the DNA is TGCGCCAGCAGCCAAGAAAACGCAAGGGGGACAGGGTGGGCCGGGGAGCTGTTTTTT. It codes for CASSQENARGTGWAGELFF.

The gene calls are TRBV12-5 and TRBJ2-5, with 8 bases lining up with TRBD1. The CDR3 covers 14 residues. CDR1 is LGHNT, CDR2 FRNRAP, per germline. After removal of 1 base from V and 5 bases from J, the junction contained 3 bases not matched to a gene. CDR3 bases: TGTGCTAGTGGTTTGGGACAGGGGAGGGAGACCCAGTACTTC. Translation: CASGLGQGRETQYF. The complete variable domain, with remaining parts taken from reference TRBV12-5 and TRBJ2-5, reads DARVTQTPRHKVTEMGQEVTMRCQPILGHNTVFWYRQTMMQGLELLAYFRNRAPLDDSGMPKDRFSAEMPDATLATLKIQPSEPRDSAVYFCASGLGQGRETQYFGPGTRLLVL.

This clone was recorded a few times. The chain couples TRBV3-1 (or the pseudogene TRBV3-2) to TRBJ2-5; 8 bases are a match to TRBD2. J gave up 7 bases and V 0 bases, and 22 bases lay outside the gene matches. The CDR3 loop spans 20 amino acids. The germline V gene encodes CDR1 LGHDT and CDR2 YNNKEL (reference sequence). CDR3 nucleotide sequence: TGTGCCAGCAGCCAAGATATCGGTTGGGACGTAGCGGGACCCGGGGGGACCCAGTACTTC. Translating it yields CASSQDIGWDVAGPGGTQYF.

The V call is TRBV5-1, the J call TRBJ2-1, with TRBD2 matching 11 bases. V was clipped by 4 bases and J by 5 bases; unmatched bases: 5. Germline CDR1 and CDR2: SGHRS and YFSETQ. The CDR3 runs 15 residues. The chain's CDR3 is CASSPTSGGNNEQFF. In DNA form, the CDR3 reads TGCGCCAGCAGCCCTACTAGCGGGGGTAACAATGAGCAGTTCTTC.

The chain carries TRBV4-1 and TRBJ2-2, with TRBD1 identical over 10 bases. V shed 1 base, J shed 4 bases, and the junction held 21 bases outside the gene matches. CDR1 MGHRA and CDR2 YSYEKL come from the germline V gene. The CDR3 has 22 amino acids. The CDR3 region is CASSQAPRAFDRGLIGTGELFF. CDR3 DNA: TGCGCCAGCAGCCAAGCGCCAAGAGCCTTTGACAGGGGGCTGATTGGCACCGGGGAGCTGTTTTTT.